This TCR beta chain appears in the sequencing data of a study of OX40 agonist ivuxolimab in advanced cancers. Overall study: Ivuxolimab is an agonistic anti-OX40 (CD134) antibody, and patients were treated with it. General study points: CD8+ T cells (on average) carried more expanded clones than CD4+ T cells.

Between the trimmed V and J ends, which lost 0 bases and 11 bases, there was a span of 14 bases. The germline V gene has CDR1 SGHDT and CDR2 YYEEEE. This CDR3 spans 13 amino acids. Clones were read by immunoSEQ multiplex PCR, and TCRdb kept only the in-frame ones, dropping some. This table has tens of thousands of clones, around 77% appearing once. About this clone: As yet, its antigen is unknown.

This chain uses TRBV5-6 with TRBJ1-1; D gene uncertain. The receptor was derived from an adult with an advanced solid tumor such as melanoma, head and neck, liver or kidney cancer. Sequencing used CD4+ or CD8+ T cells sorted from blood, obtained in a trial of the OX40 agonist ivuxolimab. The CDR3 sequence: CASSLVEAGGAFF. In DNA, the CDR3 is TGTGCCAGCAGCTTGGTCGAGGCCGGAGGGGCTTTCTTT.